This T cell receptor beta chain was identified during a study of blood T cell repertoires in COVID-19. Profiled with immunoSEQ multiplex PCR; TCRdb holds only in-frame clones, not every one. The sample holds 250,000 or so clones; about 87% are singletons and the top ten take around 5.1%. The V and J ends lost 2 bases and 4 bases, in that order; junction bases with no gene match: 4. CDR3 size: 16 residues. Germline CDR1 and CDR2: MDHEN and SYDVKM. The TCR sequence derives from an older woman with COVID-19, enrolled during active disease. The specimen sequenced was peripheral blood. The gene calls are TRBV28 and TRBJ2-6, with 8 bases fitting TRBD1. CDR3 bases: TGTGCCAGCAGTTTACCAGGGGGCGCCGGGGCCAACGTCCTGACTTTC. Its translation is CASSLPGGAGANVLTF.